One sample yielded the 4 T cell receptor beta chains listed below, sequenced in a study of blood T cell repertoires in COVID-19 (dated by TCRdb to 2018 to 2021). Library creation used the immunoSEQ multiplex PCR assay. The clones in this table, taken by TCRdb from immuneACCESS, are in-frame only. Not every clone is retained; where verified, under half of the shortfall comes from an unresolved V gene, and the cause of the rest is unknown. Within this sample are about 240,000 clones, with roughly 86% of them counted one time only. The ten biggest clones cover 9% to 15% of the sample. Sequencing input: peripheral blood. Source of these receptors: a man aged 80 or over with acute or convalescent COVID-19.

The chain carries TRBV12-3 or TRBV12-4 and TRBJ2-2; D unresolved. V lost 7 bases and J 1 base, leaving 4 bases between the germline ends. This CDR3 spans 12 amino acids. The DNA of the CDR3 is TGTGCCAGCACCGTGAACACCGGGGAGCTGTTTTTT. Protein: CASTVNTGELFF.

This chain connects TRBV7-9 to TRBJ2-6, with 9 positions matching TRBD1. CDR1 is SEHNR and CDR2 is FQNEAQ in the germline V gene (reference sequence). This CDR3 contains 13 residues. The V gene end was trimmed by 5 bases and the J gene end by 13 bases; junction bases not matched to a gene: 6. The CDR3 spells CASSPWTGEVLTF. The CDR3 DNA follows: TGTGCCAGCAGCCCCTGGACAGGGGAAGTCCTGACTTTC.

The chain has TRBV5-1 and TRBJ1-2, with D maybe TRBD1 (5 bases). Germline V gene data show CDR1 as SGHRS and CDR2 as YFSETQ. Trimming took 2 bases from V and 3 from J, leaving 11 bases between them. This CDR3 is built from 14 residues. CDR3 protein: CASSFQGLDYGYTF. CDR3 nucleotides: TGCGCCAGCAGCTTCCAGGGATTGGACTATGGCTACACCTTC.

J is TRBJ1-1 and V is TRBV5-4; 8 bases map to TRBD1. Germline V gives CDR1 SGHNT, CDR2 YYREEE (reference sequence). The CDR3 covers 15 residues. The trim removed 0 bases at V and 4 bases at J, leaving 5 bases unmatched. The CDR3 loop reads CASSLGGQASTEAFF. The CDR3 bases are TGTGCCAGCAGCTTGGGGGGACAGGCAAGCACTGAAGCTTTCTTT.